Below are 20 T cell receptor beta chains sequenced from a single sample in a study of T cell repertoires in cytomegalovirus infection. In TCRdb, the reads were re-called with MiXCR into one record per CDR3 protein. The sample has around 300,000 distinct CDR3 sequences, roughly 24% seen once. Sequencing was carried out using PBMCs. These receptors all come from a human donor in good health (CMV status not recorded). Some clones in this sample may be carry-over from other donors' samples.

This chain connects TRBV10-3 to TRBJ2-7; perhaps TRBD2 as D (5 bases). Germline V gives CDR1 ENHRY, CDR2 SYGVKD. The V end was cut by 10 bases, the J end by 3 bases, with 13 bases between. The length of the CDR3 is 12 residues. Written as DNA, the CDR3 is TGTGCCACCGAGGACGGGAACTACGAGCAGTACTTC. Its protein product is CATEDGNYEQYF.

In this sample, this clonotype turned up a few times. This sequence joins TRBV28 and TRBJ1-2, with 11 nucleotides matching TRBD1. This CDR3 has 16 amino acids. Germline V gives CDR1 MDHEN, CDR2 SYDVKM. J gave up 4 bases and V 7 bases, and 11 bases lay outside the gene matches. Here the CDR3 reads CASKIEDRGRGYGYTF. The CDR3 region has the DNA TGTGCCAGCAAAATTGAGGACAGGGGGCGTGGCTATGGCTACACCTTC.

The sample holds one count of this clonotype. The V and J genes are TRBV2 and TRBJ1-1; a weak D match, TRBD1 (6 bases). CDR3 length: 14 residues. Germline loops: CDR1 SNHLY, CDR2 FYNNEI. Trimming left V 6 bases short and J 5 bases short, with 16 bases between. The DNA of the CDR3 is TGTGCCAGCAGCGGTACAGGGTGGAGGACTGAAGCTTTCTTT. Protein sequence: CASSGTGWRTEAFF.

There are a few counts of this clonotype. V usage is TRBV20-1 and J usage is TRBJ2-7; D may match TRBD1 or TRBD2 (5 bases each). Per germline, CDR1 DFQATT and CDR2 SNEGSKA (reference sequence). The CDR3 totals 13 residues. V dropped 5 bases and J dropped 3 bases, with 14 bases sitting between them. Here the CDR3 DNA reads TGCAGTGCTCCGGGACGCGATTTCTACGAGCAGTACTTC. This gives the protein CSAPGRDFYEQYF.

The chain uses TRBV5-1 and TRBJ2-5, with a weak D call TRBD1 (7 bases). The CDR3 extends over 14 amino acids. Trimming took 3 bases from V and 5 from J, leaving 14 bases between them. Germline CDR1 is SGHRS and CDR2 is YFSETQ. The CDR3 reads CASSYGQEGETQYF. The DNA for the CDR3 is TGCGCCAGCAGCTATGGACAGGAGGGTGAGACCCAGTACTTC.

In this sample, this clonotype turned up a few times. The gene calls are TRBV7-3 and TRBJ2-3; D is undetermined. Germline assignment: CDR1 SGHTA and CDR2 FQGTGA. This CDR3 comprises 13 residues. Trimming stripped 5 bases from V and 6 bases from J, with 12 bases between. CDR3 residues: CASSADRMDTQYF. DNA for the CDR3: TGTGCCAGCAGCGCGGATCGAATGGATACGCAGTATTTT.

The V call is TRBV7-2, the J call TRBJ1-6; D remains unclear. Germline V CDR1 and CDR2: SGHTA, FQGNSA. Deletions cut 5 bases from V and 5 bases from J, with 7 bases between. The CDR3 runs 13 residues. The CDR3 loop is CASSPGDNSPLHF. Written as DNA, the CDR3 is TGTGCCAGCAGCCCTGGCGATAATTCACCCCTCCACTTT.

The gene calls are TRBV28 and TRBJ1-2; D gene ambiguous. This CDR3 comprises 13 residues. The V gene lost 3 bases and the J gene lost 2 bases, with 7 bases spanning the gap. Germline values: CDR1 MDHEN, CDR2 SYDVKM. CDR3 protein: CASSLAENYGYTF. The CDR3 nucleotides are TGTGCCAGCAGTTTGGCGGAAAACTATGGCTACACCTTC.

This clonotype was seen a few times. The chain is built from TRBV11-2 and TRBJ2-1; TRBD1 might be the D (6 bases). Trimming took off 5 bases at V and 7 bases at J, with 15 bases between the two ends. From germline, CDR1 is SGHAT and CDR2 FQNNGV. CDR3 size: 14 residues. CDR3 loop: CASSPLDSRNEQFF. The CDR3 region has the DNA TGTGCCAGCAGCCCACTGGACAGTAGGAATGAGCAGTTCTTC.

V gene TRBV7-2 combines with J gene TRBJ2-2; D may be TRBD1 (5 bases). The ends were cut back, 6 bases at V and 0 bases at J, with 20 bases in the middle. The CDR3 runs 18 residues. The germline V gene encodes CDR1 SGHTA and CDR2 FQGNSA. The chain's CDR3 is CASSLSVKRTSNTGELFF. The CDR3 nucleotides read TGTGCCAGCAGTCTATCGGTCAAAAGGACATCGAACACCGGGGAGCTGTTTTTT.

This clonotype was seen at least ten times. The chain joins TRBV7-6 to TRBJ2-6, with TRBD1 identical over 7 bases. The CDR3 totals 18 residues. Germline values: CDR1 SGHVS, CDR2 FNYEAQ. With V trimmed by 5 bases and J by 1 base, 11 bases remained unmatched. The CDR3 protein is CASSPTGTVKSGANVLTF. CDR3 DNA sequence: TGTGCCAGCAGCCCCACCGGGACAGTAAAGTCTGGGGCCAACGTCCTGACTTTC.

J is TRBJ1-6 and V is TRBV7-2; D might be TRBD1 (6 bases). This CDR3 spans 14 amino acids. Germline V gene lookup returns CDR1 SGHTA and CDR2 FQGNSA. V dropped 5 bases and J dropped 10 bases, with 15 bases sitting between them. The DNA for the CDR3 is TGTGCCAGCAGCCAGACCAGGGGAGGCTCACCCCTCCACTTT. It encodes CASSQTRGGSPLHF. The full variable domain, rest sourced from reference TRBV7-2 and TRBJ1-6, is GAGVSQSPSNKVTEKGKDVELRCDPISGHTALYWYRQSLGQGLEFLIYFQGNSAPDKSGLPSDRFSAERTGGSVSTLTIQRTQQEDSAVYLCASSQTRGGSPLHFGNGTRLTVT.

This clonotype was detected ten times or more. The CDR3 reads CASSLLAADYEQYF. For the CDR3, the DNA is TGTGCCAGCAGCCTTTTAGCGGCTGACTACGAGCAGTACTTC. The chain links TRBV7-2 to TRBJ2-7; TRBD2 is a possible D gene (6 bases). Trimming cost V 5 bases and J 3 bases, with 14 bases left between them. This CDR3 comprises 14 residues. Per the germline V gene, CDR1 is SGHTA and CDR2 is FQGNSA. The whole variable domain, filled in from reference TRBV7-2 and TRBJ2-7, reads GAGVSQSPSNKVTEKGKDVELRCDPISGHTALYWYRQSLGQGLEFLIYFQGNSAPDKSGLPSDRFSAERTGGSVSTLTIQRTQQEDSAVYLCASSLLAADYEQYFGPGTRLTVT.

This clonotype was seen many times. This chain uses TRBV7-2 with TRBJ2-1; 11 positions match TRBD2. Germline CDR1 and CDR2: SGHTA and FQGNSA. V lost 3 bases, J lost 5 bases, and 3 bases stayed unmatched. The CDR3 runs to 15 residues. CDR3 sequence: CASSFRLAGNNEQFF. The CDR3 bases are TGTGCCAGCAGCTTTAGACTAGCGGGGAACAATGAGCAGTTCTTC.

This chain joins TRBV7-9 and TRBJ1-5; D perhaps matches TRBD1 (6 bases). Trimming removed 5 bases from V and 0 bases from J, with 17 bases in between. This CDR3 is 17 amino acids long. Germline CDR1 is SEHNR and CDR2 is FQNEAQ (reference sequence). CDR3 DNA: TGTGCCAGCAGCCCCAGCAGAGGGGGTGATAGCAATCAGCCCCAGCATTTT. Translation gives CASSPSRGGDSNQPQHF.

This clonotype was counted between two and nine times. The chain combines TRBV6-2 or TRBV6-3 with TRBJ2-6; D is uncertain. This CDR3 region has 13 residues. V was cut by 7 bases and J by 2 bases, with 6 bases left in between. CDR1 and CDR2 (germline): MNHEY, SVGEGT. CDR3 sequence reads: CASIKPGANVLTF. The DNA of the CDR3 is TGTGCCAGCATCAAACCTGGGGCCAACGTCCTGACTTTC.

The chain uses TRBV7-2 and TRBJ2-1; no definite D call. CDR3 length equals 13 residues. V gave up 6 bases and J gave up 4 bases, with 10 bases separating them. Germline lookup yields CDR1 SGHTA and CDR2 FQGNSA. The CDR3 is CASSARVYNEQFF. The CDR3 coding sequence is TGTGCCAGCAGTGCCCGCGTTTACAATGAGCAGTTCTTC.

V is TRBV27 and J is TRBJ1-6, with D possibly TRBD1 on 6 matching bases. The V and J ends lost 3 bases and 5 bases respectively, with 14 bases between them. The CDR3 loop spans 16 amino acids. CDR1 is MNHEY, CDR2 SMNVEV, per germline (reference sequence). The DNA for the CDR3 is TGTGCCAGCAGTTTGAGGGGGGAAAGGAATAATTCACCCCTCCACTTT. It translates to CASSLRGERNNSPLHF.

Judged by abundance, this clonotype is medium-sized. This sequence joins TRBV7-2 and TRBJ2-5; D remains unclear. CDR1 and CDR2 from the germline V gene are SGHTA and FQGNSA. With 5 bases removed from V and 2 bases from J, the gap between germline ends came to 9 bases. The CDR3 runs to 13 residues. The CDR3, as DNA: TGTGCCAGCAGCCTGACATTACAAGAGACCCAGTACTTC. It encodes CASSLTLQETQYF. Full variable domain (remainder filled in from reference TRBV7-2 and TRBJ2-5): GAGVSQSPSNKVTEKGKDVELRCDPISGHTALYWYRQSLGQGLEFLIYFQGNSAPDKSGLPSDRFSAERTGGSVSTLTIQRTQQEDSAVYLCASSLTLQETQYFGPGTRLLVL.

J is TRBJ1-6 and V is TRBV7-6; D is unresolved. Germline V gene data show CDR1 as SGHVS and CDR2 as FNYEAQ. This CDR3 comprises 14 residues. V lost 5 bases to trimming and J lost 6 bases, with 11 bases between them. As DNA, the CDR3 is TGTGCCAGCAGCCCCCCCGGGCTTAATTCACCCCTCCACTTT. The encoded protein is CASSPPGLNSPLHF.